This T cell receptor beta chain is from a study of cytomegalovirus exposure and HLA in healthy donors. General study results and limits: Relative to equally common others, HLA-associated TCR beta chains showed greater clonal expansion in a later analysis. Previous analysis showed most TCR beta V segments were productive about 87% or about 30% of the time. A later analysis showed TCR association rates differing by HLA locus, peaking at DRB1 and lowest at HLA-C.

J was trimmed by 4 bases and V by 6 bases; bases with no gene match: 4. The CDR3 sequence is 12 residues long. Germline V gives CDR1 SQVTM, CDR2 ANQGSEA. On this clone itself: The antigen is undetermined.

The study ran its PCR with 60 Vbeta and 13 Jbeta primers. The protocol was immunoSEQ multiplex PCR, while the TCRdb copy is restricted to in-frame clones and leaves out a portion. Its clone listing holds under 200,000 clones. The receptor was derived from a young woman in good health and CMV-seropositive. V and J are TRBV29-1 and TRBJ2-5, with 8 bases matching TRBD1. The sample consisted of PBMCs. This CDR3 reads CSVVDRGETQYF. The CDR3 DNA sequence: TGCAGCGTCGTAGACAGGGGAGAGACCCAGTACTTC.